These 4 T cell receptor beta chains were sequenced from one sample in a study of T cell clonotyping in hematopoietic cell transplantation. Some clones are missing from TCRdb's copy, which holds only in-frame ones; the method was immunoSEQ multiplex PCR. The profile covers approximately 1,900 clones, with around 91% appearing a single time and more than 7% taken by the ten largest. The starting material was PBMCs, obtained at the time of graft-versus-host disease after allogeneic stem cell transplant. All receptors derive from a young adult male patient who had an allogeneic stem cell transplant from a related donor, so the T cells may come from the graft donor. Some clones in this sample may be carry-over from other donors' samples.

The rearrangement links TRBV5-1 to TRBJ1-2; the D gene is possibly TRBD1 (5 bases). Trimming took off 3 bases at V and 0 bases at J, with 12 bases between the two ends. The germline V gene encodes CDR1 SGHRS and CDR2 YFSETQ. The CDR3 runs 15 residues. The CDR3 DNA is TGCGCCAGCAGCTCTAGGGGCGACTCTAACTATGGCTACACCTTC. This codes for CASSSRGDSNYGYTF.

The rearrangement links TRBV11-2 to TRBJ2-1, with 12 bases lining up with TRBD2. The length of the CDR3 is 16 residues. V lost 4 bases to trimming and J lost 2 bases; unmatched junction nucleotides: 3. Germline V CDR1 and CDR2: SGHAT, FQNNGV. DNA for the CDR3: TGTGCCAGCAGCTCGAGACTAGCGGGAGCCTACAATGAGCAGTTCTTC. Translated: CASSSRLAGAYNEQFF.

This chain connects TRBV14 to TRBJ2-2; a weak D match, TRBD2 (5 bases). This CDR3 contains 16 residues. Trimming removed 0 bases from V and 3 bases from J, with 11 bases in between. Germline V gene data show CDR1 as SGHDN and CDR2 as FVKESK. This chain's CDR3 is CASSQDSSEYTGELFF. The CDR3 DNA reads TGTGCCAGCAGCCAAGACAGTAGCGAATACACCGGGGAGCTGTTTTTT.

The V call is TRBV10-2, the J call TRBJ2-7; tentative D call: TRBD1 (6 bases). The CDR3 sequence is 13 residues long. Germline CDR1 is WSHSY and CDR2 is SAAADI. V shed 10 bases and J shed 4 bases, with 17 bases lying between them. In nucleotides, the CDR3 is TGCGCCACCGCAGGGGAGATGGGATACGAGCAGTACGTC. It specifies CATAGEMGYEQYV.